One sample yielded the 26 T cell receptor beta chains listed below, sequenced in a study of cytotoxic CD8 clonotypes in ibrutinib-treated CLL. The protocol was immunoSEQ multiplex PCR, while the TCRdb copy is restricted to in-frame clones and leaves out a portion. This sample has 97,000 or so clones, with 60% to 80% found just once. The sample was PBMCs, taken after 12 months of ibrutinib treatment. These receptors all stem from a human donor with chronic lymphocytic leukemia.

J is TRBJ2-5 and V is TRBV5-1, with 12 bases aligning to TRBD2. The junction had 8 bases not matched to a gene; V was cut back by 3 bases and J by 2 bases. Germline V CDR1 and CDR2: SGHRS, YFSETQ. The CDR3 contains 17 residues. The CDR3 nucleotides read TGCGCCAGCAGCTACGATCCCCTAGCGGGGGGGCAAGAGACCCAGTACTTC. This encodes CASSYDPLAGGQETQYF.

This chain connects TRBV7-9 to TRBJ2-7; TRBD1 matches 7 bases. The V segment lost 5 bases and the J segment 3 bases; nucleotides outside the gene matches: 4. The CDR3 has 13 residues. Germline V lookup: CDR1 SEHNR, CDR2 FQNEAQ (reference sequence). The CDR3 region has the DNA TGTGCCAGCAGCGGGACAGACAACTACGAGCAGTACTTC. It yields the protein CASSGTDNYEQYF. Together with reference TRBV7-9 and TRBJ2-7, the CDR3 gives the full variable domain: DTGVSQNPRHKITKRGQNVTFRCDPISEHNRLYWYRQTLGQGPEFLTYFQNEAQLEKSRLLSDRFSAERPKGSFSTLEIQRTEQGDSAMYLCASSGTDNYEQYFGPGTRLTVT.

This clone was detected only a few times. Here the CDR3 reads CASSVGDSSRAFF. CDR3 nucleotides: TGTGCCAGCAGCGTAGGCGACTCCTCTCGCGCTTTCTTT. This chain joins TRBV9 and TRBJ1-1; D is undetermined. The CDR3 totals 13 residues. The V end was cut by 0 bases, the J end by 11 bases, with 14 bases between. The germline V gene has CDR1 SGDLS and CDR2 YYNGEE.

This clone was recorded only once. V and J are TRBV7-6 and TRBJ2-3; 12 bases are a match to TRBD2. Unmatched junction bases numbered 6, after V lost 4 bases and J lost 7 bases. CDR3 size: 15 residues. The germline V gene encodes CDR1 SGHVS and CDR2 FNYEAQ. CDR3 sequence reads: CASSSLAGGLYTQYF. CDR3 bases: TGTGCCAGCAGCTCTCTAGCGGGGGGGCTGTATACGCAGTATTTT.

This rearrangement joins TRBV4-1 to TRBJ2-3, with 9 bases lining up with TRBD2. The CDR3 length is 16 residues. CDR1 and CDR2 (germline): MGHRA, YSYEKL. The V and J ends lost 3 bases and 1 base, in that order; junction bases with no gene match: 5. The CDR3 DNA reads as TGCGCCAGCAGCCAGACGAGGACTAGCGGCACAGATACGCAGTATTTT. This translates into CASSQTRTSGTDTQYF.

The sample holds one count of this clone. The DNA for the CDR3 is TGTGCCAGCAGTGCGGGCCCCGCCGTAGATACGCAGTATTTT. Its protein is CASSAGPAVDTQYF. J is TRBJ2-3 and V is TRBV6-4; D ambiguous. The CDR3 has 14 residues. The V gene lost 4 bases and the J gene lost 5 bases, with 13 bases spanning the gap. CDR1 MRHNA and CDR2 SNTAGT come from the germline V gene.

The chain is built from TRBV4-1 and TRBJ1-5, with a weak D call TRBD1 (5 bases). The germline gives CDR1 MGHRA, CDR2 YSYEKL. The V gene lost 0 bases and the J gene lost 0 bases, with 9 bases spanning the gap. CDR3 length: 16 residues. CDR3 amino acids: CASSQEEGYSNQPQHF. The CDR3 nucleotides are TGCGCCAGCAGCCAAGAAGAGGGGTATAGCAATCAGCCCCAGCATTTT.

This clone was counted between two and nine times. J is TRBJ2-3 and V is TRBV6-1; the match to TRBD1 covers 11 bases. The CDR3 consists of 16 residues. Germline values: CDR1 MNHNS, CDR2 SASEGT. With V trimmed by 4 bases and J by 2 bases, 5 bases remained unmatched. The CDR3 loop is CASSADRGLFTDTQYF. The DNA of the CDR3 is TGTGCCAGCAGTGCGGACAGGGGGCTGTTCACAGATACGCAGTATTTT.

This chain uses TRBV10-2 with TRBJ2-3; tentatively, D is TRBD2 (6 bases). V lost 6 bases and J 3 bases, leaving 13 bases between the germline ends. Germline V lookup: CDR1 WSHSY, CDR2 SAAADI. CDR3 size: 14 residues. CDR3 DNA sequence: TGCGCCAGCAGGTCGACTAGTGGTACAGATACGCAGTATTTT. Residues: CASRSTSGTDTQYF.

DNA for the CDR3: TGTGCCAGCGGACAGGCGTTAGACTATGGCTACACCTTC. It codes for CASGQALDYGYTF. This sequence joins TRBV28 and TRBJ1-2; 7 bases are shared with TRBD1. In germline, CDR1 is MDHEN, CDR2 SYDVKM. This CDR3 comprises 13 residues. J was trimmed by 3 bases and V by 8 bases; bases with no gene match: 6.

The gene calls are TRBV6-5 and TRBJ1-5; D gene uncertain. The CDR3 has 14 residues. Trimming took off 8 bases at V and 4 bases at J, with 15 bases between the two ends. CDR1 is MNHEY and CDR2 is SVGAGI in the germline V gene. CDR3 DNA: TGTGCCAGCCGACGGGAGGGCCTGAATCAGCCCCAGCATTTT. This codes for CASRREGLNQPQHF.

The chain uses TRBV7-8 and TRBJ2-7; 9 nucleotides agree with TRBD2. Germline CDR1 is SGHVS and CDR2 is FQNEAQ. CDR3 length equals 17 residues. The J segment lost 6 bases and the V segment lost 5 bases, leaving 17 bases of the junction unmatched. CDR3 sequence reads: CASSPPGTSWGLSEQYF. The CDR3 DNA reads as TGTGCCAGCAGCCCCCCCGGGACTAGCTGGGGGTTAAGCGAGCAGTACTTC.

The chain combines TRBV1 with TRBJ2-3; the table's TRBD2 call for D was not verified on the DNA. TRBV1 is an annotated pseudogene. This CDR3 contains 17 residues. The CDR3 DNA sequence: TGCACCAGCAGCCAAGATTTAACGGGGGGACCCACAGATACGCAGTATTTT. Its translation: CTSSQDLTGGPTDTQYF.

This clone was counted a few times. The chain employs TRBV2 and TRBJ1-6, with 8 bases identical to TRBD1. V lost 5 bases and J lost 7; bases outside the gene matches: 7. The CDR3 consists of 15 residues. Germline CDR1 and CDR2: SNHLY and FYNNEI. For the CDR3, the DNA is TGTGCCAGCAGTAGAGGACAGGGAACAAATTCACCCCTCCACTTT. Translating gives CASSRGQGTNSPLHF.

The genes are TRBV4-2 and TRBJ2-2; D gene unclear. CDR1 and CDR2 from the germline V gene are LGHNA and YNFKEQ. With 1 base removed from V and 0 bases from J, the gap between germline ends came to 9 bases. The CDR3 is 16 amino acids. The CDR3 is CASSQALSANTGELFF. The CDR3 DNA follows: TGTGCCAGCAGCCAAGCGCTCAGTGCGAACACCGGGGAGCTGTTTTTT.

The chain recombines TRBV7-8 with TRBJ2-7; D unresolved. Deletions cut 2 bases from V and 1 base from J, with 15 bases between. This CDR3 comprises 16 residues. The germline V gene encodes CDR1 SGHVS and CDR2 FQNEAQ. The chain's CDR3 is CASSLLNGGESYEQYF. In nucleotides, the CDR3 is TGTGCCAGCAGCTTACTAAATGGTGGCGAGTCCTACGAGCAGTACTTC.

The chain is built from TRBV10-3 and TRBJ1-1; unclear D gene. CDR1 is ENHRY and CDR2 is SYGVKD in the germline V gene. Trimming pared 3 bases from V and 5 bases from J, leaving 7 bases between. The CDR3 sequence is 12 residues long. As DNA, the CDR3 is TGTGCCATCAGTGAAAGGGAAACTGAAGCTTTCTTT. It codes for CAISERETEAFF.

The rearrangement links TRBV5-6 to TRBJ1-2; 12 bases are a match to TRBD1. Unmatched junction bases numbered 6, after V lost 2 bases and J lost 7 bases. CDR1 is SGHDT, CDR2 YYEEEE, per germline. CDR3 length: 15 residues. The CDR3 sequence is CASSFAGTGGGGYTF. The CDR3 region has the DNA TGTGCCAGCAGCTTCGCTGGGACAGGGGGCGGTGGCTACACCTTC.

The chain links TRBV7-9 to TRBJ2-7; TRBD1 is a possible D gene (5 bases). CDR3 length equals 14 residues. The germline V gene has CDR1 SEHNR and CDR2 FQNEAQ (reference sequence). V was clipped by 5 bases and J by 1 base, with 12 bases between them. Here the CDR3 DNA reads TGTGCCAGCAGCAAAACAGGTTCTTCCTACGAGCAGTACTTC. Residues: CASSKTGSSYEQYF.

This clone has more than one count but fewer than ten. The CDR3 bases are TGTGCCAGCAGAGATTCAGCCAAAAACATTCAGTACTTC. It codes for CASRDSAKNIQYF. The chain is built from TRBV27 and TRBJ2-4; no clear D. From germline, CDR1 is MNHEY and CDR2 SMNVEV (reference sequence). This CDR3 is built from 13 residues. V dropped 6 bases and J dropped 0 bases, with 6 bases sitting between them.

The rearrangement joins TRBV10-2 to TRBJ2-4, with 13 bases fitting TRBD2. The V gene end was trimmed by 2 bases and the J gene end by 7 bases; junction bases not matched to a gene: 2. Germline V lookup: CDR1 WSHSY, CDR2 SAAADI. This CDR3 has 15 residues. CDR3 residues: CASSETSGGANIQYF. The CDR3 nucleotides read TGCGCCAGCAGTGAGACTAGCGGGGGGGCGAACATTCAGTACTTC.

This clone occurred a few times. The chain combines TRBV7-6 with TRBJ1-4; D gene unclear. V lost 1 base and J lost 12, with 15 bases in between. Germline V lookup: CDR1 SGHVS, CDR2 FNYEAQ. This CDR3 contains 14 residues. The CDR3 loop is CASSLDTGHRELFF. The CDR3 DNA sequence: TGTGCCAGCAGCTTAGATACGGGCCACCGGGAACTGTTTTTT.

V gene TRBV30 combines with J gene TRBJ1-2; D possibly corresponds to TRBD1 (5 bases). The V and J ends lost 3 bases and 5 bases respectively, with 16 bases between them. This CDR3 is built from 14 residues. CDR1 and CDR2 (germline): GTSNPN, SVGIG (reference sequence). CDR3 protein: CAWSLGGFEYGYTF. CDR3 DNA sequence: TGTGCCTGGAGCCTGGGGGGGTTCGAGTATGGCTACACCTTC.

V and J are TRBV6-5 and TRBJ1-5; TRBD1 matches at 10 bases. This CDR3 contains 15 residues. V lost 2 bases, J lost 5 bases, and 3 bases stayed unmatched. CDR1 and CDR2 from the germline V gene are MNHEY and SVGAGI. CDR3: CASSYIGQGDQPQHF. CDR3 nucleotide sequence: TGTGCCAGCAGTTACATTGGACAGGGGGATCAGCCCCAGCATTTT.

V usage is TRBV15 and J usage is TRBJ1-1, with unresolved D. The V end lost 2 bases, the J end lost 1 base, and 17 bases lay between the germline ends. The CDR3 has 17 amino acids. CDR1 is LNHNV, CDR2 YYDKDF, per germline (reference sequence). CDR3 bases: TGTGCCACCAGCAGACCCCGGGTAGGGAGTGGGAACACTGAAGCTTTCTTT. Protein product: CATSRPRVGSGNTEAFF.

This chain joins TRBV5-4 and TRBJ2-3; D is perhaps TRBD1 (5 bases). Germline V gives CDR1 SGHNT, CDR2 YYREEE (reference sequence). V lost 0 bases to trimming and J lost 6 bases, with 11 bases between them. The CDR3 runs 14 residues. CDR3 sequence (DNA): TGTGCCAGCAGCTTGGCAGGGCCCGGGGATACGCAGTATTTT. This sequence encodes CASSLAGPGDTQYF.